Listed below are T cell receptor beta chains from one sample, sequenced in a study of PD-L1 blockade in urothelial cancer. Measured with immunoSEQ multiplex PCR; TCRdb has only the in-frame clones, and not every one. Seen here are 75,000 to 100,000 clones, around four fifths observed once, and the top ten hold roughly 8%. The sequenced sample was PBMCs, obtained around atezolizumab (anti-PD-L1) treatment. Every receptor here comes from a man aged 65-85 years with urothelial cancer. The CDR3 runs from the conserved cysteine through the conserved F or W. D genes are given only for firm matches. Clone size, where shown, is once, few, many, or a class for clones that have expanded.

TGTGCCAGCAGCCCCCTGGGGGGGAACACCGGGGAGCTGTTTTTT	CASSPLGGNTGELFF	TRBV11-2	TRBJ2-2	NA	NA
TGTGCCAGCAGCCCGGGGACAGGGGCGTTGGAGACCGGGGAGCTGTTTTTT	CASSPGTGALETGELFF	TRBV5-6	TRBJ2-2	few	TRBD1
TGTGCCAGCAGCTTCGGCGGGGGGGCCTCCTACAATGAGCAGTTCTTC	CASSFGGGASYNEQFF	TRBV5-4	TRBJ2-1	NA	TRBD2
TGTGCCAGCAGTGAGGGACTAGCGACCGGCGGCGGGGAGTTCTTC	CASSEGLATGGGEFF	TRBV6-6	TRBJ2-1	NA	TRBD2
TGTGCCACCAGCAGAGGGGGGGGCACAGCCTTGAACACTGAAGCTTTCTTT	CATSRGGGTALNTEAFF	TRBV15	TRBJ1-1	once	NA
TGTGCCAGTAGTATAACAGGTCGATTGGCCGGGGAGCTGTTTTTT	CASSITGRLAGELFF	TRBV19	TRBJ2-2	NA	NA
TGTGCCAGCAGTGTGAGCTCTGGGGCCAACGTCCTGACTTTC	CASSVSSGANVLTF	TRBV7-3	TRBJ2-6	once	NA
TGTGCCAGCTCATCCGGGACAGCAAACTACGAGCAGTACTTC	CASSSGTANYEQYF	TRBV18	TRBJ2-7	NA	TRBD1
TGTGCCTGGAGTTGGGACAGCTTAAATGAAAAACTGTTTTTT	CAWSWDSLNEKLFF	TRBV30	TRBJ1-4	few	TRBD1
TGTGCCAGCAGTTACTCCGGAGAAAGTCTTAACTATGGCTACACCTTC	CASSYSGESLNYGYTF	TRBV6-5	TRBJ1-2	NA	NA
TGTGCCAGCAGTGAGTACAGGGAATCCACTGAAGCTTTCTTT	CASSEYRESTEAFF	TRBV2	TRBJ1-1	NA	NA
TGTGCCAGCAGTAGAGGAGAGACCCAGTACTTC	CASSRGETQYF	TRBV2	TRBJ2-5	NA	NA
TGTGCCAGCAGCTTAAATGGAGGGGTGGAAGGCTACACCTTC	CASSLNGGVEGYTF	TRBV7-3	TRBJ1-2	NA	NA
TGTGCCTGGAGTGCAATGGGGGGGCAAGGCTACACCTTC	CAWSAMGGQGYTF	TRBV30	TRBJ1-2	NA	NA
TGCGCCAGCAGCCCCGACGGGGATAGCAATCAGCCCCAGCATTTT	CASSPDGDSNQPQHF	TRBV5-1	TRBJ1-5	NA	NA
TGTGCCAGCTCACCGCGGCTAGATGGTAGTAATGAGCAGTTCTTC	CASSPRLDGSNEQFF	TRBV18	TRBJ2-1	NA	NA
TGTGCCAGCAGTTACCTTGACAGGGCTAACGAGCAGTACTTC	CASSYLDRANEQYF	TRBV6-5	TRBJ2-7	NA	TRBD1
TGTGCCAGCAGCACTGACTCCTATGGCTACACCTTC	CASSTDSYGYTF	TRBV5-4	TRBJ1-2	NA	NA
TGTGCCAGCAGCTTAGTGGGGGGGGCAGATACGCAGTATTTT	CASSLVGGADTQYF	TRBV7-6	TRBJ2-3	NA	TRBD2
TGCAGCGTGCAGGGTGAGAGGAATCAGCCCCAGCATTTT	CSVQGERNQPQHF	TRBV29-1	TRBJ1-5	NA	NA
TGTGCCAGCAGTTACCCCAGCGGGGGATCAGAGACCCAGTACTTC	CASSYPSGGSETQYF	TRBV6-6	TRBJ2-5	NA	TRBD2
TGTGCCAGCAGCCCGACAGGGGGATACACTGAAGCTTTCTTT	CASSPTGGYTEAFF	TRBV7-9	TRBJ1-1	NA	TRBD1
TGTGCCAGCAGCCCCCGGGCAGGGGTCCTTAACTATGGCTACACCTTC	CASSPRAGVLNYGYTF	TRBV9	TRBJ1-2	NA	NA
TGCGCCAGCAGCCAAGATTACCCCGCAGGGGGCAGGGATGAGCAGTTCTTC	CASSQDYPAGGRDEQFF	TRBV4-3	TRBJ2-1	NA	TRBD1
TGTGCCAGCTCACCATCAGGACAGGGGGGTTCCAAAAACATTCAGTACTTC	CASSPSGQGGSKNIQYF	TRBV18	TRBJ2-4	NA	TRBD1
TGTGCCAGCCCAACAGGACTAGCGGGGTGGCGGGACACCGGGGAGCTGTTTTTT	CASPTGLAGWRDTGELFF	TRBV7-9	TRBJ2-2	once	TRBD2
TGTGCCAGCAGTCCCAACCCGGGGGGTCCCTACGAGCAGTACTTC	CASSPNPGGPYEQYF	TRBV27	TRBJ2-7	NA	TRBD2
TGTGCCAGCAGCCCCCGGAGGGCCCATTCGTGGGATACGCAGTATTTT	CASSPRRAHSWDTQYF	TRBV7-2	TRBJ2-3	few	NA
TGTGCCAGCAGTTCCGGGACAGGCGCAAACACCATATATTTT	CASSSGTGANTIYF	TRBV6-6	TRBJ1-3	NA	TRBD1
TGCGCCAGCAGCTTGGACATGGCTTACAATGAGCAGTTCTTC	CASSLDMAYNEQFF	TRBV5-1	TRBJ2-1	NA	NA